The 8 T cell receptor beta chains below all came from one sample that was sequenced in a study of T cells of healthy individuals (dated by TCRdb to between 2018 and 2020). The library was built by means of 5' RACE. The instrument given in TCRdb is Illumina MiSeq. TCRdb handled the public reads itself, with Q25 trimming in fastp and clone calling in MiXCR, and kept productive beta chains. Rows with a matching CDR3 protein are joined into one entry that keeps the most common DNA and genes. The sample table contains tens of thousands of distinct CDR3 sequences; only one count was recorded for roughly 15% of them. Approximately 16% of the sample rests with the top ten. Source of these receptors: a human donor in good health.

This clonotype was seen a few times. The chain couples TRBV30 to TRBJ1-6; possible D gene TRBD1, 5 bases. The CDR3 contains 16 residues. V shed 4 bases and J shed 6 bases, with 19 bases lying between them. Germline CDR1 reads GTSNPN; CDR2 reads SVGIG (reference sequence). The CDR3 region has the DNA TGTGCCTGGATCCGCGGGGCCTCCCCGGGTAATTCACCCCTCCACTTT. It translates to CAWIRGASPGNSPLHF.

This clonotype came up a few times. This chain uses TRBV7-9 with TRBJ2-1, with TRBD2 matching over 12 bases. Losses at the gene ends were 5 bases for V and 3 bases for J; bases not matched to a gene: 8. The CDR3 runs 17 residues. Germline V gene sequence: CDR1 SEHNR, CDR2 FQNEAQ (reference sequence). Here the CDR3 reads CASSLTSGGTLYNEQFF. The CDR3 DNA sequence: TGTGCCAGCAGCCTAACTAGCGGGGGGACCCTCTACAATGAGCAGTTCTTC.

For this clonotype: A much bigger clone sits one base away, suggesting this may be a read error. The J gene is TRBJ1-5, the V gene TRBV4-1, with 10 bases lining up with TRBD1. The CDR3 has 15 amino acids. Looked up from germline, CDR1 is MGHRA and CDR2 is YSYEKL. V lost 3 bases, J lost 9 bases, and 8 bases stayed unmatched. CDR3 sequence reads: CASSQGQGTSGPQHF. CDR3 DNA: TGCGCCAGCAGCCAGGGACAGGGGACGTCGGGGCCCCAGCATTTT.

This clonotype showed up just once. The chain has TRBV4-3 and TRBJ2-3; D is ambiguous. Germline V gene sequence: CDR1 LGHNA, CDR2 YSLEER. Trimming took off 0 bases at V and 3 bases at J, with 7 bases between the two ends. There are 14 residues in the CDR3. The CDR3 DNA reads as TGCGCCAGCAGCCAAGATTGGAGAACAGATACGCAGTATTTT. Protein: CASSQDWRTDTQYF.

This clonotype was recorded many times. This sequence joins TRBV11-2 and TRBJ1-5, with unresolved D. The V end lost 0 bases, the J end lost 1 base, and 1 base lay between the germline ends. Per germline, CDR1 SGHAT and CDR2 FQNNGV. The CDR3 spans 13 residues. The CDR3 coding sequence is TGTGCCAGCAGCTTAGAGAGCAATCAGCCCCAGCATTTT. It is translated as CASSLESNQPQHF.

This clonotype occurred many times. This sequence joins TRBV4-3 and TRBJ2-5; no clear D. CDR1 LGHNA and CDR2 YSLEER come from the germline V gene. V lost 4 bases, J lost 7 bases, and 7 bases lay in between. The CDR3 has 11 residues. CDR3: CASSPSGTQYF. The CDR3 DNA reads TGCGCCAGCAGCCCCTCAGGGACCCAGTACTTC.

V and J are TRBV6-2 or TRBV6-3 and TRBJ2-5; maybe TRBD1 (5 bases). Trimming took off 5 bases at V and 1 base at J, with 11 bases between the two ends. The germline V gene has CDR1 MNHEY and CDR2 SVGEGT. CDR3 length equals 14 residues. The CDR3 loop reads CASSLTELQETQYF. As DNA, the CDR3 is TGTGCCAGCAGTCTGACAGAGCTCCAAGAGACCCAGTACTTC.

The sample holds a few counts of this clonotype. This rearrangement joins TRBV12-3 or TRBV12-4 to TRBJ2-3; 10 bases align to TRBD2. The CDR3 contains 15 residues. Germline trimming cut 6 bases from V and 7 bases from J; bases unmatched to any gene: 10. In DNA form, the CDR3 reads TGTGCCAGCAGCCCGGGACTAGCGACAAGGAATACGCAGTATTTT. Translating gives CASSPGLATRNTQYF.